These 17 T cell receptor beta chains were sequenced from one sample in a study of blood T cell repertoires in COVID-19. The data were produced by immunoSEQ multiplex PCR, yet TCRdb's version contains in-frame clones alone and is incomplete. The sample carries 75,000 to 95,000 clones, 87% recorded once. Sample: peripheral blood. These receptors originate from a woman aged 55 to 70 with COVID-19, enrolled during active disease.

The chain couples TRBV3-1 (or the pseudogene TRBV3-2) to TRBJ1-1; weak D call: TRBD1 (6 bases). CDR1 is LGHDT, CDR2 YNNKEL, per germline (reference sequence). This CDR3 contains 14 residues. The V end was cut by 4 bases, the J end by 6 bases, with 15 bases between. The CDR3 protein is CASSRDGAGAEAFF. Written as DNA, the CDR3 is TGTGCCAGCAGCCGCGATGGGGCAGGGGCTGAAGCTTTCTTT.

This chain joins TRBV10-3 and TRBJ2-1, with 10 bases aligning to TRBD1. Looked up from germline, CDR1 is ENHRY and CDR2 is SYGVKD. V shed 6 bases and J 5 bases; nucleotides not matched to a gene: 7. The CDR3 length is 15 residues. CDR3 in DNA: TGTGCCATCAGCCGGACAGGGGGTTTAGACAATGAGCAGTTCTTC. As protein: CAISRTGGLDNEQFF.

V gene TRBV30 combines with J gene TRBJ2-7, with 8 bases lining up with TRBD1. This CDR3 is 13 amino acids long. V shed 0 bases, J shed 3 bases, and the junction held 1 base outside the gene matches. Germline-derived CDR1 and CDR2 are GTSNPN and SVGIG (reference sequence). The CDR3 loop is CAWSVDRGYEQYF. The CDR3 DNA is TGTGCCTGGAGTGTAGACAGGGGCTACGAGCAGTACTTC.

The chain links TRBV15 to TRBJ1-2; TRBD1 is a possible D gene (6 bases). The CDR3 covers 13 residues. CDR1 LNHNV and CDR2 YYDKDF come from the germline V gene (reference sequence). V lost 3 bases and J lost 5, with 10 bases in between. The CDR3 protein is CATSRAGQYGYTF. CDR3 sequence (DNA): TGTGCCACCAGCAGGGCAGGACAGTATGGCTACACCTTC.

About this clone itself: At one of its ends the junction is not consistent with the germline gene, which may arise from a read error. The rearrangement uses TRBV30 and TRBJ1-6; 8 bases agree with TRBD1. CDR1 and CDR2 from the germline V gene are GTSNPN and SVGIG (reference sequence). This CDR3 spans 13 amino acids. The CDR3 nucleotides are TGTGCCCGGAGACAGGGGACGAATTCACCCCTCCACTTT. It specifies CARRQGTNSPLHF.

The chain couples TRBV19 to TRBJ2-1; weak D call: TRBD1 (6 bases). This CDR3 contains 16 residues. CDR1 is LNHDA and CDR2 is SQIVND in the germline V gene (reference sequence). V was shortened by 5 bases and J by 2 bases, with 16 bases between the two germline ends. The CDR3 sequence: CASSPQQGPTYNEQFF. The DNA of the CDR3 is TGTGCCAGTAGTCCCCAGCAGGGGCCCACCTACAATGAGCAGTTCTTC.

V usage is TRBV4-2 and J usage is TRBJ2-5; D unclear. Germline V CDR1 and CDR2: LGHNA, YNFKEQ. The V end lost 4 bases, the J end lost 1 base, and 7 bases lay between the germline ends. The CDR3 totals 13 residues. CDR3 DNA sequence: TGTGCCAGCAGCCGCGACACCCAAGAGACCCAGTACTTC. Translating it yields CASSRDTQETQYF.

The CDR3 here is CASPPGGATKPQPQHF. The CDR3 nucleotides read TGCGCCAGCCCTCCCGGAGGGGCCACCAAGCCCCAGCCCCAGCATTTT. The rearrangement links TRBV5-1 to TRBJ1-5; perhaps TRBD1 as D (5 bases). This CDR3 spans 16 amino acids. Germline V gene data show CDR1 as SGHRS and CDR2 as YFSETQ. Trimming pared 7 bases from V and 7 bases from J, leaving 24 bases between.

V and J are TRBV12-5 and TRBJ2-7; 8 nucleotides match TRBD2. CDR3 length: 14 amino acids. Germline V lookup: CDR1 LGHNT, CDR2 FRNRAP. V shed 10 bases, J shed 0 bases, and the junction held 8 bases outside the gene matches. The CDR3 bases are TGTGCTAATCGGGGGGGCCGGAACTCCTACGAGCAGTACTTC. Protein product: CANRGGRNSYEQYF.

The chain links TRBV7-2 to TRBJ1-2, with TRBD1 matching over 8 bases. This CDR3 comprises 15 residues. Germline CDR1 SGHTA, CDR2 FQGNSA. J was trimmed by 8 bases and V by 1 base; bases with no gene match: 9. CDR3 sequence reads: CASSLDMQGAKGYTF. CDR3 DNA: TGTGCCAGCAGCTTAGATATGCAGGGGGCGAAGGGCTACACCTTC.

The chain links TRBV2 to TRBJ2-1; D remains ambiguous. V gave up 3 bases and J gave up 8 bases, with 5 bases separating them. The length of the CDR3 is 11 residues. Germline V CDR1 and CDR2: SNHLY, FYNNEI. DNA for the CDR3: TGTGCCAGCAGTGATCTTGATGAGCAGTTCTTC. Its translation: CASSDLDEQFF.

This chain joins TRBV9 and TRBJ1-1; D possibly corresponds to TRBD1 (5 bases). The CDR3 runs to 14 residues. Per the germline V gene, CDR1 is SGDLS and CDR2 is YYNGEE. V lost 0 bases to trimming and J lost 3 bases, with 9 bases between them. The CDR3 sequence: CASSVGWGDTEAFF. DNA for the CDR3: TGTGCCAGCAGCGTAGGCTGGGGGGACACTGAAGCTTTCTTT.

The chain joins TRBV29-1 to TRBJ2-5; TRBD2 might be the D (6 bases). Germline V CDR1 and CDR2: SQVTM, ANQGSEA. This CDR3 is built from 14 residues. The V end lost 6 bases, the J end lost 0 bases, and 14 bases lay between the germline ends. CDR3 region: CSVDGGADQETQYF. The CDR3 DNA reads TGCAGCGTCGATGGAGGGGCAGACCAAGAGACCCAGTACTTC.

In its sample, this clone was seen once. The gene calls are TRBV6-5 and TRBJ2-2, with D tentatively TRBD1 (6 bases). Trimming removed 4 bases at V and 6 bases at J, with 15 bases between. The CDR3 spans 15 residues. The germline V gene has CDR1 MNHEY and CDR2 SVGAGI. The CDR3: CASSFLTGMAGELFF. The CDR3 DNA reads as TGTGCCAGCAGTTTCCTCACAGGGATGGCCGGGGAGCTGTTTTTT.

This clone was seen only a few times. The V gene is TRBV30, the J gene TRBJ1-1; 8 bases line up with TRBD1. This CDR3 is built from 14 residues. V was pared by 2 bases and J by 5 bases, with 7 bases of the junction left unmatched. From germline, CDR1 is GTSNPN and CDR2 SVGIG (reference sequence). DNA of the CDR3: TGTGCCTGGAGTACCGGGACAGGTCGAACTGAAGCTTTCTTT. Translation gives CAWSTGTGRTEAFF.

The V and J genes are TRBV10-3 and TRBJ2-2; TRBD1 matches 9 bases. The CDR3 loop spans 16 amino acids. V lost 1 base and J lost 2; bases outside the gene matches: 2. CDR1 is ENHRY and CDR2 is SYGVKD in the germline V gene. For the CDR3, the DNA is TGTGCCATCAGTGAGTTGGGACAGGGAAACACCGGGGAGCTGTTTTTT. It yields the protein CAISELGQGNTGELFF.

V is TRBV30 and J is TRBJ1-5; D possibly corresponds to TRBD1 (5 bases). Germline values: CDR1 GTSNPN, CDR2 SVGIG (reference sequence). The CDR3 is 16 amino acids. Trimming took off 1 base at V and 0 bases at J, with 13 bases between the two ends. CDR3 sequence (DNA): TGTGCCTGGAGTGCCGACAGTCCTTATAGCAATCAGCCCCAGCATTTT. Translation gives CAWSADSPYSNQPQHF.